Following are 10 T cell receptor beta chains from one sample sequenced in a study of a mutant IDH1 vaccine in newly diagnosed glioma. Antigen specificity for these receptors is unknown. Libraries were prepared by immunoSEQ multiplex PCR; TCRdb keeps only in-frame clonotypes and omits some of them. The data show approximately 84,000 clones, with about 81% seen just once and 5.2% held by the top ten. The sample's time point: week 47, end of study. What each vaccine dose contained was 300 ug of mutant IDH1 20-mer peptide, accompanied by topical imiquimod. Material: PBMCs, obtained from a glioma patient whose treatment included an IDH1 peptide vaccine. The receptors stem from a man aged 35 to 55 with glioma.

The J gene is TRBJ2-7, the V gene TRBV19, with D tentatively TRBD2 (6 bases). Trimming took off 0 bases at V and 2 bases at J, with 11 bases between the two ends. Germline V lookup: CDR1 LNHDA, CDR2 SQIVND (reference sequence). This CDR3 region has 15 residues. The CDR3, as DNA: TGTGCCAGTAGTATAGAGCTAGCGTCGGCCTACGAGCAGTACTTC. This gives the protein CASSIELASAYEQYF.

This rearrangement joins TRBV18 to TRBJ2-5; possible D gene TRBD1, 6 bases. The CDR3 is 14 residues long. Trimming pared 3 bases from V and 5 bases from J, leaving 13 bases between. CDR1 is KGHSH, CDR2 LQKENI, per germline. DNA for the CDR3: TGTGCCAGCTCACCCCGACAGGTTACGGAGACCCAGTACTTC. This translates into CASSPRQVTETQYF.

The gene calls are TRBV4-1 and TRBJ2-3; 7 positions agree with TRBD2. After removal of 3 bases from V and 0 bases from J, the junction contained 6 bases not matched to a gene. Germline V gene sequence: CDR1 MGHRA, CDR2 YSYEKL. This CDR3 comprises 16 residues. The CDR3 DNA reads TGCGCCAGCAGCCATAGAAGCGGGGCTAGCACAGATACGCAGTATTTT. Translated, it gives CASSHRSGASTDTQYF.

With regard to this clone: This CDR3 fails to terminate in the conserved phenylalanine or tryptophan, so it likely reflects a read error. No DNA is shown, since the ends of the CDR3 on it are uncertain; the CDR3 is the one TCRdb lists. The chain's CDR3 is CASSQDSGVHPFEGIRS. The chain couples TRBV4-3 to TRBJ2-7; the D call in the table, TRBD2, was not verified against the DNA. The CDR3 is made up of 17 amino acids, end residues included. Germline CDR1 reads LGHNA; CDR2 reads YSLEER.

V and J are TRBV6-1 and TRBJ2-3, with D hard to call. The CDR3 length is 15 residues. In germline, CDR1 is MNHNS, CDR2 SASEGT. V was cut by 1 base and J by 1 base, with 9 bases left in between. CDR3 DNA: TGTGCCAGCAGTGAAGATCCAGTAGGCACAGATACGCAGTATTTT. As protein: CASSEDPVGTDTQYF.

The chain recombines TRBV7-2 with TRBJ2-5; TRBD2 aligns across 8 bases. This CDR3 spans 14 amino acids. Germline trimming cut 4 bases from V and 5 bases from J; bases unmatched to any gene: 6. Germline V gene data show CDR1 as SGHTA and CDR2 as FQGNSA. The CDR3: CASSSGLAPETQYF. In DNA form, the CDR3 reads TGTGCCAGCAGCTCCGGACTAGCCCCGGAGACCCAGTACTTC. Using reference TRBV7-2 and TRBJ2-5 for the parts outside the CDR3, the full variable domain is GAGVSQSPSNKVTEKGKDVELRCDPISGHTALYWYRQSLGQGLEFLIYFQGNSAPDKSGLPSDRFSAERTGGSVSTLTIQRTQQEDSAVYLCASSSGLAPETQYFGPGTRLLVL.

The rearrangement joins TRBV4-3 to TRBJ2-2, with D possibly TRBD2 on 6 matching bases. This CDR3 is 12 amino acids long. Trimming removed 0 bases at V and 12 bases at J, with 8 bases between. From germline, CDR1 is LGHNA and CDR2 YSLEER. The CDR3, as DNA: TGCGCCAGCAGCCAAGATCGGGAGAAGCTGTTTTTT. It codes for CASSQDREKLFF.

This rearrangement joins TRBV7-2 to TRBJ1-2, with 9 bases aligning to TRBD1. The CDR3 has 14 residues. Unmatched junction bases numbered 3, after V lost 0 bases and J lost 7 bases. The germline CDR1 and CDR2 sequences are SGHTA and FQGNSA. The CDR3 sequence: CASSLAGTGIGYTF. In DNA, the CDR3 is TGTGCCAGCAGCTTAGCCGGGACAGGGATTGGCTACACCTTC.

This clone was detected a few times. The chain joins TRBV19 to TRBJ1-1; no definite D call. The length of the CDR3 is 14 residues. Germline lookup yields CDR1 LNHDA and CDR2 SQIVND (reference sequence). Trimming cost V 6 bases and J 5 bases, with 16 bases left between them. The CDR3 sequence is CASSPGRVLTEAFF. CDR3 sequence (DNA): TGTGCCAGTAGCCCGGGGAGGGTTTTAACTGAAGCTTTCTTT.

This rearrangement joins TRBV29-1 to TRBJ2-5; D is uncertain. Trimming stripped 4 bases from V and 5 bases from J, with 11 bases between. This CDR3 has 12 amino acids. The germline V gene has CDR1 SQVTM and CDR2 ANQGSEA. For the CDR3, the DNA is TGCAGCGTTGCGAAGGGCCCGGAGACCCAGTACTTC. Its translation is CSVAKGPETQYF.